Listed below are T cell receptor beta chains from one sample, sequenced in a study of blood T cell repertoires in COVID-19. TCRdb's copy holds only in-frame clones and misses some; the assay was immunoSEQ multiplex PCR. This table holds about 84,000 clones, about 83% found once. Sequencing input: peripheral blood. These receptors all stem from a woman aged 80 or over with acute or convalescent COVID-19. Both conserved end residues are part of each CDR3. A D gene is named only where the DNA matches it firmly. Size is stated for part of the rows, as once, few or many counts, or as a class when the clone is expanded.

CASSFLAGSTYEQYF TGCGCCAGCAGCTTTTTAGCGGGTAGCACCTACGAGCAGTACTTC NA TRBV5-1 TRBD2 TRBJ2-7
CASSLSFRVFDTQYF TGTGCCAGCAGCTTGTCTTTCCGGGTGTTCGATACGCAGTATTTT NA TRBV5-6 NA TRBJ2-3
CASSGERRETQYF TGTGCCAGCTCCGGGGAGCGAAGAGAGACCCAGTACTTC NA TRBV18 NA TRBJ2-5
CASRGGVTEAFF TGTGCCAGCCGCGGCGGGGTCACTGAAGCTTTCTTT NA TRBV7-9 NA TRBJ1-1
CASSPRSASYEQYF TGTGCCAGCAGCCCCCGGTCTGCTTCCTACGAGCAGTACTTC NA TRBV9 NA TRBJ2-7
CASSGTGDTEAFF TGTGCCAGCAGCGGTACAGGGGACACTGAAGCTTTCTTT NA TRBV9 TRBD1 TRBJ1-1
CASSLTSNPKNIQYF TGTGCCAGCAGCTTAACTAGCAATCCCAAAAACATTCAGTACTTC NA TRBV7-3 NA TRBJ2-4
CASSFRQGGEQFF TGTGCCAGCAGCTTCCGACAGGGCGGTGAGCAGTTCTTC NA TRBV5-8 TRBD1 TRBJ2-1
CASSRAGVRTGELFF TGTGCCAGCAGCAGGGCGGGAGTACGGACCGGGGAGCTGTTTTTT NA TRBV5-4 TRBD2 TRBJ2-2
CASSSPEYPSGANVLTF TGTGCCAGCAGCTCACCCGAGTATCCGTCTGGGGCCAACGTCCTGACTTTC once TRBV7-2 NA TRBJ2-6
CASSSRGGTEAFF TGTGCCAGTAGTAGTAGAGGGGGCACTGAAGCTTTCTTT NA TRBV19 NA TRBJ1-1
CASSRWEVDTQYF TGTGCCAGCAGTCGGTGGGAGGTAGATACGCAGTATTTT NA TRBV25-1 NA TRBJ2-3
CASSPPSPLSYNEQFF TGTGCCAGCTCACCACCCAGTCCCCTCTCCTACAATGAGCAGTTCTTC NA TRBV18 NA TRBJ2-1
CASSLRQGSTDTQYF TGTGCCAGCAGCCTACGACAGGGGAGCACAGATACGCAGTATTTT NA TRBV7-9 TRBD1 TRBJ2-3
CASSYVAGGADTQYF TGCGCCAGCAGCTACGTAGCGGGAGGTGCAGATACGCAGTATTTT NA TRBV5-1 TRBD2 TRBJ2-3
CASSPPGGRMGNEQFF TGTGCCAGCTCACCACCGGGAGGGAGAATGGGCAATGAGCAGTTCTTC few TRBV18 TRBD2 TRBJ2-1
CAISPSVTIYEQYF TGTGCCATCAGTCCGAGCGTAACGATCTACGAGCAGTACTTC few TRBV10-3 NA TRBJ2-7
CASSGRGVDTQYF TGCGCCAGCAGTGGCAGGGGAGTAGATACGCAGTATTTT NA TRBV10-1 NA TRBJ2-3
CASSLGQGGDEQYF TGTGCCAGCAGTTTGGGACAGGGCGGGGACGAGCAGTACTTC NA TRBV28 TRBD1 TRBJ2-7
CASSREGDPVGETQYF TGCGCCAGCAGCCGAGAGGGGGATCCCGTGGGAGAGACCCAGTACTTC NA TRBV5-1 NA TRBJ2-5
CASSFGSMLAYEQYF TGTGCCAGCAGCTTTGGGAGCATGCTTGCCTACGAGCAGTACTTC once TRBV11-3 NA TRBJ2-7
CASSPSAGGYNEQFF TGTGCCAGCAGCCCCTCAGCGGGGGGCTACAATGAGCAGTTCTTC NA TRBV3-1/TRBV3-2 TRBD2 TRBJ2-1
CASSEFGSGRGTYNEQFF TGCGCCAGCAGTGAGTTTGGTAGCGGGAGGGGAACCTACAATGAGCAGTTCTTC NA TRBV10-1 TRBD2 TRBJ2-1
CASSPRERPQHF TGTGCCAGTAGTCCCCGGGAGCGGCCCCAGCATTTT NA TRBV19 NA TRBJ1-5
CASSYSGDPDTQYF TGTGCCAGCAGTTACTCGGGCGATCCAGATACGCAGTATTTT NA TRBV6-6 NA TRBJ2-3
CASSLGGLNEQFF TGTGCCAGCAGTTTAGGCGGGCTCAATGAGCAGTTCTTC NA TRBV12-3/TRBV12-4 NA TRBJ2-1
CASSLEASGSSTDTQYF TGCGCCAGCAGCTTGGAGGCTAGCGGGAGTAGCACAGATACGCAGTATTTT NA TRBV5-1 TRBD2 TRBJ2-3
CASSRTSTSNEQFF TGTGCCAGCAGTAGGACCTCTACTAGCAATGAGCAGTTCTTC NA TRBV2 NA TRBJ2-1
CASSPTSRYGLVYNEQFF TGTGCCAGCTCACCCACAAGCAGATACGGACTAGTCTACAATGAGCAGTTCTTC NA TRBV18 TRBD2 TRBJ2-1
CASSLRGMADTQYF TGTGCCAGCAGTCTCCGGGGGATGGCAGATACGCAGTATTTT NA TRBV27 NA TRBJ2-3
CSVEGTVGTEAFF TGCAGCGTTGAGGGGACAGTAGGCACTGAAGCTTTCTTT NA TRBV29-1 TRBD1 TRBJ1-1
CASSTGVLREKLFF TGTGCCAGTAGTACAGGGGTGTTGCGTGAAAAACTGTTTTTT NA TRBV19 NA TRBJ1-4
CASSMEGASEQFF TGTGCCAGTAGTATGGAGGGAGCGTCTGAGCAGTTCTTC few TRBV19 NA TRBJ2-1
CASSLYSPYSPLHF TGTGCCAGCAGCTTATACAGCCCTTATTCACCCCTCCACTTT NA TRBV7-2 NA TRBJ1-6
CASSNGAANTGELFF TGTGCCTCAAGCAATGGGGCAGCGAACACCGGGGAGCTGTTTTTT few TRBV19 NA TRBJ2-2
CASSMYYNEQFF TGTGCCAGTAGTATGTACTACAATGAGCAGTTCTTC once TRBV19 NA TRBJ2-1
CASSSDNMNTEAFF TGTGCCAGCAGCTCCGACAACATGAACACTGAAGCTTTCTTT NA TRBV7-2 NA TRBJ1-1
CASKRASGQPQHF TGTGCCAGCAAGCGGGCGTCCGGTCAGCCCCAGCATTTT NA TRBV12-3/TRBV12-4 NA TRBJ1-5
CAWTSSYEQYF TGTGCCTGGACATCATCCTACGAGCAGTACTTC NA TRBV30 NA TRBJ2-7
CASSVSASGSATYEQYF TGTGCCAGCAGCGTAAGTGCTAGCGGGAGTGCTACCTACGAGCAGTACTTC NA TRBV9 TRBD2 TRBJ2-7
CASSFLPPAQYF TGTGCCAGCAGCTTCCTCCCCCCGGCGCAGTATTTT NA TRBV7-2 NA TRBJ2-3
CASSARQGSYEQYF TGTGCCAGCAGCGCCCGACAGGGTTCCTACGAGCAGTACTTC once TRBV7-9 TRBD1 TRBJ2-7
CATSRGVAGGGQPQHF TGTGCCACCAGCAGAGGCGTAGCAGGCGGGGGCCAGCCCCAGCATTTT NA TRBV15 NA TRBJ1-5
CSAKQVYEQYF TGCAGTGCTAAACAGGTCTACGAGCAGTACTTC NA TRBV20-1 NA TRBJ2-7
CASSALTPGNEKLFF TGTGCCAGCAGTGCCCTGACACCCGGTAACGAAAAACTGTTTTTT NA TRBV2 NA TRBJ1-4
CASTPGTYNYGYTF TGTGCCAGCACCCCCGGGACATATAACTATGGCTACACCTTC once TRBV6-5 NA TRBJ1-2
CASTLDRVTSYNSPLHF TGCGCCAGCACTCTGGACAGGGTGACCTCCTATAATTCACCCCTCCACTTT NA TRBV10-1 TRBD1 TRBJ1-6
CASTEGPEGTEAFF TGTGCCAGCACCGAGGGTCCCGAGGGCACTGAAGCTTTCTTT NA TRBV6-4 NA TRBJ1-1
CATSDLTTTSGSLTDTQYF TGTGCCACCAGTGACCTCACAACGACTAGCGGGAGCCTCACAGATACGCAGTATTTT few TRBV24-1 TRBD2 TRBJ2-3
CASSKGTSGSADTQYF TGCGCCAGCAGCAAGGGGACTAGCGGGAGTGCAGATACGCAGTATTTT once TRBV5-1 TRBD2 TRBJ2-3
CASSPGGTLSYEQYF TGTGCCAGCTCACCCGGCGGGACCCTCTCCTACGAGCAGTACTTC NA TRBV18 NA TRBJ2-7
CATDRGHNTEAFF TGTGCCACGGACAGGGGGCATAACACTGAAGCTTTCTTT few TRBV24-1 TRBD1 TRBJ1-1
CASSATGDGEQYF TGTGCCAGCAGCGCTACAGGGGACGGCGAGCAGTACTTC NA TRBV9 TRBD1 TRBJ2-7
CASSREGQGGEKLFF TGTGCCAGCAGCCGGGAAGGACAGGGAGGAGAAAAACTGTTTTTT NA TRBV4-2 TRBD1 TRBJ1-4